This is a list of T cell receptor beta chains from one sample in a study of Ad26.COV2.S vaccination and SARS-CoV-2 variants. Clones were sequenced by immunoSEQ multiplex PCR, and TCRdb holds only the in-frame ones, with some missing. The sample shows about 410,000 clones, about nine tenths of them seen only once. This sample comprised peripheral blood, obtained in a trial of Ad26.COV2.S vaccine versus placebo. The source is a person aged 18-60 years who received the Ad26.COV2.S COVID-19 vaccine or a placebo. Each CDR3 is given with its conserved first and last residue. A D gene is named only where the DNA matches it firmly. Where a row states a size, it is once, few, many or the class of an expanded clone; other rows omit it.

j_call: TRBJ2-2; d_call: TRBD1; v_call: TRBV19; cdr3_length: 13; clone_size: .; cdr3_aa: CASSWTGTGELFF; cdr3_nt: TGTGCCAGTAGTTGGACAGGCACCGGGGAGCTGTTTTTT
j_call: TRBJ1-5; d_call: .; v_call: TRBV4-1; cdr3_length: 14; clone_size: .; cdr3_aa: CASSHGEGGQPQHF; cdr3_nt: TGCGCCAGCAGCCACGGGGAGGGAGGACAGCCCCAGCATTTT
j_call: TRBJ2-7; d_call: .; v_call: TRBV7-9; cdr3_length: 13; clone_size: few; cdr3_aa: CASERGTTYEQYF; cdr3_nt: TGTGCCAGCGAGCGTGGGACCACATACGAGCAGTACTTC
j_call: TRBJ1-4; d_call: .; v_call: TRBV5-1; cdr3_length: 13; clone_size: .; cdr3_aa: CASSLVPDEKLFF; cdr3_nt: TGCGCCAGCAGCTTGGTACCTGATGAAAAACTGTTTTTT
j_call: TRBJ1-4; d_call: .; v_call: TRBV5-1; cdr3_length: 14; clone_size: .; cdr3_aa: CASSFSGVGEKLFF; cdr3_nt: TGCGCCAGCAGCTTCTCAGGGGTAGGGGAAAAACTGTTTTTT
j_call: TRBJ2-7; d_call: .; v_call: TRBV4-3; cdr3_length: 13; clone_size: .; cdr3_aa: CASSQDVENEQYF; cdr3_nt: TGCGCCAGCAGCCAAGATGTGGAAAACGAGCAGTACTTC
j_call: TRBJ1-1; d_call: .; v_call: TRBV6-4; cdr3_length: 18; clone_size: .; cdr3_aa: CASSDSGEGHIQNTEAFF; cdr3_nt: TGTGCCAGCAGTGACTCGGGGGAAGGACATATTCAGAACACTGAAGCTTTCTTT
j_call: TRBJ1-4; d_call: .; v_call: TRBV30; cdr3_length: 10; clone_size: .; cdr3_aa: CAWKSEKLFF; cdr3_nt: TGTGCCTGGAAGAGTGAAAAACTGTTTTTT
j_call: TRBJ2-7; d_call: .; v_call: TRBV7-2; cdr3_length: 15; clone_size: once; cdr3_aa: CASSFDPGARYEQYF; cdr3_nt: TGTGCCAGCAGCTTTGATCCGGGGGCTAGGTACGAGCAGTACTTC
j_call: TRBJ1-1; d_call: TRBD1; v_call: TRBV27; cdr3_length: 14; clone_size: .; cdr3_aa: CASSQKQGYTEAFF; cdr3_nt: TGTGCCAGCAGTCAAAAACAGGGGTACACTGAAGCTTTCTTT
j_call: TRBJ2-1; d_call: .; v_call: TRBV5-1; cdr3_length: 13; clone_size: .; cdr3_aa: CASSRGPNNEQFF; cdr3_nt: TGCGCCAGCAGCAGGGGACCGAACAATGAGCAGTTCTTC
j_call: TRBJ2-7; d_call: TRBD2; v_call: TRBV4-3; cdr3_length: 15; clone_size: .; cdr3_aa: CASSQDGLAGYEQYF; cdr3_nt: TGCGCCAGCAGCCAAGATGGACTAGCGGGGTACGAGCAGTACTTC
j_call: TRBJ2-7; d_call: .; v_call: TRBV30; cdr3_length: 14; clone_size: .; cdr3_aa: CAWKMDSRTYEQYF; cdr3_nt: TGTGCCTGGAAAATGGACAGCAGGACCTACGAGCAGTACTTC
j_call: TRBJ2-2; d_call: .; v_call: TRBV27; cdr3_length: 14; clone_size: .; cdr3_aa: CASSPGPITGELFF; cdr3_nt: TGTGCCAGCAGTCCAGGGCCCATCACCGGGGAGCTGTTTTTT
j_call: TRBJ2-5; d_call: TRBD2; v_call: TRBV4-3; cdr3_length: 15; clone_size: once; cdr3_aa: CASSQDSGGHETQYF; cdr3_nt: TGCGCCAGCAGCCAAGATAGCGGGGGGCACGAGACCCAGTACTTC
j_call: TRBJ2-5; d_call: TRBD2; v_call: TRBV6-5; cdr3_length: 13; clone_size: .; cdr3_aa: CACHVRGVETQYF; cdr3_nt: TGTGCCTGCCACGTCCGGGGGGTGGAGACCCAGTACTTC
j_call: TRBJ2-7; d_call: TRBD1; v_call: TRBV7-9; cdr3_length: 12; clone_size: .; cdr3_aa: CASSFTGQGTSF; cdr3_nt: TGTGCCAGCAGCTTTACCGGACAGGGAACCTCCTTC
j_call: TRBJ2-7; d_call: .; v_call: TRBV4-3; cdr3_length: 15; clone_size: .; cdr3_aa: CASSQDRFSSYEQYF; cdr3_nt: TGCGCCAGCAGCCAAGATAGGTTCAGTTCCTACGAGCAGTACTTC
j_call: TRBJ2-7; d_call: .; v_call: TRBV6-5; cdr3_length: 16; clone_size: .; cdr3_aa: CASSYSLSRVNYEQYF; cdr3_nt: TGTGCCAGCAGTTACTCGTTGTCCAGGGTGAACTACGAGCAGTACTTC
j_call: TRBJ2-3; d_call: TRBD2; v_call: TRBV7-2; cdr3_length: 17; clone_size: .; cdr3_aa: CASSSPGLAGGTDTQYF; cdr3_nt: TGTGCCAGCAGCTCTCCGGGACTAGCGGGTGGCACAGATACGCAGTATTTT
j_call: TRBJ1-5; d_call: TRBD1; v_call: TRBV7-2; cdr3_length: 14; clone_size: .; cdr3_aa: CASSLVQGGWPQHF; cdr3_nt: TGTGCCAGCAGCTTAGTACAGGGGGGGTGGCCCCAGCATTTT
j_call: TRBJ1-1; d_call: .; v_call: TRBV28; cdr3_length: 15; clone_size: .; cdr3_aa: CASSSPTALNTEAFF; cdr3_nt: TGTGCCAGCAGTTCTCCGACAGCCTTGAACACTGAAGCTTTCTTT
j_call: TRBJ2-7; d_call: .; v_call: TRBV5-1; cdr3_length: 16; clone_size: .; cdr3_aa: CASSLTTGLVLYEQYF; cdr3_nt: TGCGCCAGCAGCTTAACTACAGGGTTGGTCCTCTACGAGCAGTACTTC
j_call: TRBJ1-6; d_call: .; v_call: TRBV7-9; cdr3_length: 15; clone_size: once; cdr3_aa: CASSLERLSNSPLHF; cdr3_nt: TGTGCCAGCAGCTTAGAGCGCCTGTCGAATTCACCCCTCCACTTT
j_call: TRBJ2-3; d_call: .; v_call: TRBV27; cdr3_length: 15; clone_size: .; cdr3_aa: CASNLGGGPPDTQYF; cdr3_nt: TGTGCCAGCAACCTAGGGGGGGGCCCCCCAGATACGCAGTATTTT
j_call: TRBJ2-7; d_call: TRBD1; v_call: TRBV4-1; cdr3_length: 14; clone_size: .; cdr3_aa: CASSPGQGDYEQYF; cdr3_nt: TGCGCCAGCAGCCCGGGACAGGGAGACTACGAGCAGTACTTC
j_call: TRBJ1-2; d_call: .; v_call: TRBV30; cdr3_length: 13; clone_size: .; cdr3_aa: CAWKPRGGTSYTF; cdr3_nt: TGTGCCTGGAAGCCCCGGGGGGGGACGAGCTACACCTTC
j_call: TRBJ2-7; d_call: TRBD1; v_call: TRBV5-1; cdr3_length: 16; clone_size: .; cdr3_aa: CASSPDLGTGSYEQYF; cdr3_nt: TGCGCCAGCAGCCCCGATTTGGGGACAGGTTCCTACGAGCAGTACTTC
j_call: TRBJ1-4; d_call: TRBD1; v_call: TRBV4-3; cdr3_length: 17; clone_size: .; cdr3_aa: CASSQDRGTGGSEKLFF; cdr3_nt: TGCGCCAGCAGCCAAGATCGGGGGACAGGGGGGAGTGAAAAACTGTTTTTT
j_call: TRBJ1-1; d_call: .; v_call: TRBV7-9; cdr3_length: 14; clone_size: .; cdr3_aa: CASSLGDRNTEAFF; cdr3_nt: TGTGCCAGCAGCTTAGGAGATAGGAACACTGAAGCTTTCTTT
j_call: TRBJ2-3; d_call: TRBD1; v_call: TRBV2; cdr3_length: 13; clone_size: .; cdr3_aa: CASRMTGEDTQYF; cdr3_nt: TGTGCCAGCAGGATGACAGGGGAGGATACGCAGTATTTT
j_call: TRBJ2-4; d_call: .; v_call: TRBV4-1; cdr3_length: 13; clone_size: .; cdr3_aa: CASSQPSESIQYF; cdr3_nt: TGCGCCAGCAGCCAACCCTCGGAGAGCATTCAGTACTTC
j_call: TRBJ2-7; d_call: .; v_call: TRBV7-8; cdr3_length: 15; clone_size: once; cdr3_aa: CASSLGGAGSYEQYF; cdr3_nt: TGTGCCAGCAGCTTAGGGGGCGCGGGATCCTACGAGCAGTACTTC
j_call: TRBJ1-2; d_call: TRBD1; v_call: TRBV18; cdr3_length: 21; clone_size: .; cdr3_aa: CASSPLPPAGTGGGLLDGYTF; cdr3_nt: TGTGCCAGCTCACCACTCCCACCTGCCGGGACAGGGGGCGGGTTGCTGGATGGCTACACCTTC
j_call: TRBJ1-2; d_call: TRBD1; v_call: TRBV30; cdr3_length: 15; clone_size: .; cdr3_aa: CASPFGTGGNYGYTF; cdr3_nt: TGTGCCAGCCCTTTCGGGACAGGGGGCAACTATGGCTACACCTTC
j_call: TRBJ2-3; d_call: .; v_call: TRBV6-2/TRBV6-3; cdr3_length: 17; clone_size: .; cdr3_aa: CASSYGGAAVGTDTQYF; cdr3_nt: TGTGCCAGCAGTTACGGAGGCGCTGCAGTTGGAACAGATACGCAGTATTTT
j_call: TRBJ2-2; d_call: TRBD1; v_call: TRBV5-4; cdr3_length: 16; clone_size: .; cdr3_aa: CASSSGGQGIIGELFF; cdr3_nt: TGTGCCAGCAGCTCTGGGGGACAGGGGATTATCGGGGAGCTGTTTTTT
j_call: TRBJ1-2; d_call: .; v_call: TRBV12-3/TRBV12-4; cdr3_length: 13; clone_size: .; cdr3_aa: CASSFTGGYGYTF; cdr3_nt: TGTGCCAGCAGTTTTACGGGAGGCTATGGCTACACCTTC
j_call: TRBJ1-6; d_call: .; v_call: TRBV11-2; cdr3_length: 16; clone_size: .; cdr3_aa: CASSPLGVSHNSPLHF; cdr3_nt: TGTGCCAGCAGCCCGCTCGGGGTTTCCCATAATTCACCCCTCCACTTT
j_call: TRBJ2-1; d_call: .; v_call: TRBV5-1; cdr3_length: 16; clone_size: .; cdr3_aa: CASSLGRASSYNEQFF; cdr3_nt: TGCGCCAGCAGCTTGGGCAGGGCGAGCTCCTACAATGAGCAGTTCTTC
j_call: TRBJ1-3; d_call: .; v_call: TRBV28; cdr3_length: 19; clone_size: .; cdr3_aa: CASSSASISVQGSGNTIYF; cdr3_nt: TGTGCCAGCAGTTCCGCTTCGATCAGCGTACAGGGCTCTGGAAACACCATATATTTT
j_call: TRBJ1-2; d_call: .; v_call: TRBV7-9; cdr3_length: 14; clone_size: .; cdr3_aa: CASSLDTNNYGYTF; cdr3_nt: TGTGCCAGCAGCTTAGACACCAATAACTATGGCTACACCTTC
j_call: TRBJ2-1; d_call: TRBD2; v_call: TRBV4-3; cdr3_length: 18; clone_size: .; cdr3_aa: CASSQDPGLVAGENEQFF; cdr3_nt: TGCGCCAGCAGCCAAGATCCAGGGCTGGTAGCGGGGGAGAATGAGCAGTTCTTC